This is a list of T cell receptor beta chains from one sample in a study of shared clonotypes between healthy human individuals. Repertoires were generated with immunoSEQ multiplex PCR, while TCRdb's copy carries only in-frame clones and drops some. The table has more than 400,000 clones, approximately 94% seen once. The sequencing sample was made of naive CD4+ T cells sorted from blood. The source of these receptors is a woman under 40 in good health. Each CDR3 is given with its conserved first and last residue. The order of the fields is J gene, clone size, D gene, V gene, CDR3 protein, CDR3 DNA. D genes are given only for firm matches. Rows may omit the clone size; those that give it use once, few, many or a size class.

TRBJ2-1 | - | - | TRBV30 | CASSGYSYNEQFF | TGTGCCTCCTCAGGGTACTCCTACAATGAGCAGTTCTTC
TRBJ1-3 | once | TRBD1 | TRBV5-1 | CASNESGTGVKSGNTIYF | TGCGCCAGCAACGAATCGGGGACAGGGGTAAAAAGTGGAAACACCATATATTTT
TRBJ1-2 | - | - | TRBV2 | CASRVTNGGYTF | TGTGCCAGCAGGGTTACAAACGGTGGCTACACCTTC
TRBJ1-2 | - | - | TRBV5-1 | CASSSSGGAYGYTF | TGCGCCAGCAGTTCCTCGGGAGGAGCTTATGGCTACACCTTC
TRBJ1-2 | - | - | TRBV28 | CASSFNYGYTF | TGTGCCAGCAGTTTTAACTATGGCTACACCTTC
TRBJ2-1 | - | TRBD2 | TRBV5-1 | CASSLNPNPGTTNNEQFF | TGCGCCAGCAGCCTCAACCCTAACCCCGGGACTACCAACAATGAGCAGTTCTTC
TRBJ2-7 | - | - | TRBV4-2 | CASSQDSGTYEQYF | TGTGCCAGCAGCCAAGATTCGGGTACGTACGAGCAGTACTTC
TRBJ2-1 | - | - | TRBV6-5 | CASRTTRRDEQFF | TGTGCCAGCAGAACCACCAGAAGGGATGAGCAGTTCTTC
TRBJ2-5 | - | TRBD1 | TRBV2 | CASSGQGIETQYF | TGTGCCAGCAGTGGACAGGGGATTGAGACCCAGTACTTC
TRBJ2-1 | once | TRBD1 | TRBV6-6 | CASSPGTVYYNEQFF | TGTGCCAGCAGCCCCGGGACAGTATACTACAATGAGCAGTTCTTC
TRBJ1-3 | - | - | TRBV27 | CASSLNWLENTIYF | TGTGCCAGCAGTTTAAACTGGCTGGAAAACACCATATATTTT
TRBJ1-1 | - | TRBD1 | TRBV5-1 | CASSLVQGEGINTEAFF | TGCGCCAGCAGCTTGGTACAGGGGGAGGGGATTAACACTGAAGCTTTCTTT
TRBJ2-7 | - | - | TRBV6-1 | CASSDRGPYEQYF | TGTGCCAGCAGTGACAGAGGGCCCTACGAGCAGTACTTC
TRBJ2-1 | - | - | TRBV4-1 | CASSQEVPPYNEQFF | TGCGCCAGCAGCCAAGAAGTCCCACCCTACAATGAGCAGTTCTTC
TRBJ1-5 | - | - | TRBV5-1 | CASSSDGSRNQPQHF | TGCGCCAGCAGTTCGGACGGAAGCCGCAATCAGCCCCAGCATTTT
TRBJ2-7 | - | - | TRBV2 | CASGGGGSYEQYF | TGTGCCAGCGGTGGGGGAGGCTCCTACGAGCAGTACTTC
TRBJ2-7 | - | TRBD1 | TRBV5-1 | CASSLAGDSSYEQYF | TGCGCCAGCAGCTTGGCTGGGGACAGCTCCTACGAGCAGTACTTC
TRBJ2-7 | - | TRBD1 | TRBV5-1 | CASSGGQYSYEQYF | TGCGCCAGCAGCGGGGGACAGTACTCCTACGAGCAGTACTTC
TRBJ2-7 | - | TRBD1 | TRBV7-9 | CASSSQGAVYEQYF | TGTGCCAGCAGCTCACAGGGGGCTGTCTACGAGCAGTACTTC
TRBJ1-3 | - | TRBD1 | TRBV2 | CASISDRVSGNTIYF | TGTGCCAGCATTTCGGACAGGGTCTCTGGAAACACCATATATTTT
TRBJ2-7 | - | - | TRBV7-2 | CASSLGQTASGQYF | TGTGCCAGCAGCTTAGGACAAACTGCCTCAGGGCAGTACTTC
TRBJ2-3 | once | - | TRBV28 | CASRVGGPSTDTQYF | TGTGCCAGCAGGGTGGGGGGGCCGAGCACAGATACGCAGTATTTT
TRBJ2-7 | - | TRBD1 | TRBV5-1 | CASSLGTGGTYEQYF | TGCGCCAGCAGCCTAGGGACAGGAGGAACCTACGAGCAGTACTTC
TRBJ1-1 | - | - | TRBV6-1 | CASSENWGVAFF | TGTGCCAGCAGTGAAAACTGGGGTGTGGCTTTCTTT
TRBJ2-5 | - | - | TRBV21-1 | CASSKRYGSSRPTMETQYF | TGTGCCAGCAGCAAAAGGTACGGATCGTCCCGCCCCACCATGGAGACCCAGTACTTC
TRBJ1-1 | - | - | TRBV6-1 | CASIWGDTEAFF | TGTGCCAGCATTTGGGGGGACACTGAAGCTTTCTTT
TRBJ2-1 | - | TRBD2 | TRBV25-1 | CASSESPGLVDYNEQFF | TGTGCCAGCAGTGAATCCCCGGGACTAGTAGACTACAATGAGCAGTTCTTC
TRBJ1-4 | - | TRBD1 | TRBV5-4 | CASSSTGGREKLFF | TGTGCCAGCAGCTCGACAGGGGGCCGCGAAAAACTGTTTTTT
TRBJ2-7 | - | - | TRBV11-2 | CASSLGGASLSIYEQYF | TGTGCCAGCAGCTTAGGGGGGGCGTCTCTTTCCATCTACGAGCAGTACTTC
TRBJ2-1 | - | TRBD2 | TRBV6-4 | CASSSGLADNEQFF | TGTGCCAGCAGTTCGGGACTAGCGGACAATGAGCAGTTCTTC
TRBJ1-6 | - | - | TRBV11-2 | CASSLETTGTEHSPLHF | TGTGCCAGCAGCTTAGAAACCACCGGGACTGAGCATTCACCCCTCCACTTT
TRBJ1-1 | - | - | TRBV5-1 | CASSLVSTSAEAFF | TGCGCCAGCAGCTTGGTTTCCACGTCCGCTGAAGCTTTCTTT
TRBJ2-5 | - | - | TRBV10-3 | CAIGAGMEETQYF | TGTGCCATCGGGGCAGGGATGGAAGAGACCCAGTACTTC
TRBJ2-5 | - | - | TRBV4-2 | CASSHTLGLDKETQYF | TGTGCCAGCAGCCACACTCTCGGGCTCGATAAAGAGACCCAGTACTTC
TRBJ2-2 | - | - | TRBV6-4 | CATATSPNTGELFF | TGTGCCACCGCGACAAGTCCGAACACCGGGGAGCTGTTTTTT
TRBJ1-4 | once | TRBD1 | TRBV19 | CASTPTGPPNEKLFF | TGTGCCAGTACCCCGACAGGGCCACCTAATGAAAAACTGTTTTTT
TRBJ1-3 | - | TRBD1 | TRBV5-1 | CASGPGQGLDTIYF | TGCGCCAGCGGTCCGGGACAGGGTTTAGACACCATATATTTT
TRBJ2-5 | - | TRBD2 | TRBV7-9 | CASSPTSGETQYF | TGTGCCAGCAGCCCGACTAGCGGAGAGACCCAGTACTTC
TRBJ2-7 | - | - | TRBV10-3 | CAISESELGRQYF | TGTGCCATCAGTGAGTCGGAGCTCGGGAGGCAGTACTTC
TRBJ2-1 | once | - | TRBV21-1 | CAWGLAGTPGGQFF | TGTGCCTGGGGCCTAGCGGGCACCCCAGGGGGGCAGTTCTTC
TRBJ1-5 | - | - | TRBV6-6 | CASSFRQAKNQPQHF | TGTGCCAGCAGTTTCAGACAGGCCAAGAATCAGCCCCAGCATTTT
TRBJ1-5 | few | - | TRBV19 | CASSITGYSNQPQHF | TGTGCCAGTAGTATAACCGGATATAGCAATCAGCCCCAGCATTTT
TRBJ2-2 | - | TRBD2 | TRBV5-1 | CASSPGLAGDGGELFF | TGCGCCAGCAGCCCGGGACTAGCGGGAGATGGAGGGGAGCTGTTTTTT
TRBJ2-5 | - | TRBD1 | TRBV6-6 | CASSRTGDFEKTQYF | TGTGCCAGCAGTCGGACAGGGGATTTTGAGAAGACCCAGTACTTC